A single sample gave rise to the 17 T cell receptor beta chains below, sequenced in a study of regulatory and conventional T cells in RAG deficiency. The sorted conventional CD4+ T cells were CD25-low and CD127-high, with genomic DNA sequenced. Libraries were prepared by immunoSEQ multiplex PCR; TCRdb keeps only in-frame clonotypes and omits some of them. The data show roughly 32,000 clones, approximately 96% seen once. The sample was also linked to a second study, of regulatory T cells. This second study says: Primers: 52 TRBV forward and 13 TRBJ reverse.

The sample taken for sequencing was CD25- CD4+ T cells sorted from blood. The origin of the receptors is a human donor in good health.

The chain is built from TRBV7-9 and TRBJ1-3; D perhaps matches TRBD1 (6 bases). This CDR3 has 13 amino acids. Per germline, CDR1 SEHNR and CDR2 FQNEAQ (reference sequence). The germline V and J ends were trimmed by 8 bases and 4 bases, with 12 bases remaining between them. CDR3 protein: CASLGHDGNTIYF. Here the CDR3 DNA reads TGTGCCAGCCTGGGACACGACGGAAACACCATATATTTT.

The chain is built from TRBV6-5 and TRBJ2-7; tentatively, D is TRBD2 (5 bases). The CDR3 is made up of 13 amino acids. V was cut by 2 bases and J by 1 base, with 6 bases left in between. Germline-derived CDR1 and CDR2 are MNHEY and SVGAGI. The CDR3 protein is CASSYRTSYEQYF. As DNA, the CDR3 is TGTGCCAGCAGTTACCGGACTTCCTACGAGCAGTACTTC.

V and J are TRBV9 and TRBJ2-2; 9 nucleotides agree with TRBD2. From germline, CDR1 is SGDLS and CDR2 YYNGEE. This CDR3 comprises 15 residues. After removal of 2 bases from V and 5 bases from J, the junction contained 4 bases not matched to a gene. The CDR3, as DNA: TGTGCCAGCAGCGTCGGACTAGCGAGGACCGGGGAGCTGTTTTTT. It translates to CASSVGLARTGELFF.

The chain recombines TRBV25-1 with TRBJ2-2, with a weak D call TRBD1 (5 bases). CDR3 length: 14 residues. CDR1 and CDR2 (germline): MGHDK, SYGVNS. V was pared by 6 bases and J by 5 bases, with 13 bases between. CDR3 in DNA: TGTGCCAGCAGCCTCCAGGGTACGACCGGGGAGCTGTTTTTT. The encoded protein is CASSLQGTTGELFF.

The chain recombines TRBV6-1 with TRBJ1-1; the match to TRBD1 covers 7 bases. In germline, CDR1 is MNHNS, CDR2 SASEGT. The CDR3 is made up of 15 amino acids. With 2 bases clipped from V and 2 bases from J, the junction kept 5 bases outside the gene matches. The CDR3, as DNA: TGTGCCAGCAGTGAAACGGCAGGGGGTAACACTGAAGCTTTCTTT. Translating it yields CASSETAGGNTEAFF.

The rearrangement uses TRBV5-1 and TRBJ2-1; unclear D gene. The CDR3 covers 14 residues. V gave up 0 bases and J gave up 5 bases, with 9 bases separating them. Germline-derived CDR1 and CDR2 are SGHRS and YFSETQ. The CDR3 reads CASSLAWSDNEQFF. The CDR3 DNA is TGCGCCAGCAGCTTGGCCTGGTCAGACAATGAGCAGTTCTTC.

J is TRBJ2-3 and V is TRBV29-1, with 9 bases that match TRBD2. Germline V gene lookup returns CDR1 SQVTM and CDR2 ANQGSEA. V gave up 1 base and J gave up 6 bases; unmatched junction bases: 5. This CDR3 has 14 residues. The CDR3 here is CSVEGASGMDTQYF. CDR3 coding DNA: TGCAGCGTTGAAGGGGCTAGCGGGATGGATACGCAGTATTTT.

The count of this clone is one. This chain links TRBV12-2 with TRBJ1-1. TRBV12-2 is recorded as a pseudogene. The CDR3 is 11 residues long. The CDR3 region has the DNA TGTGCAAGTCGCTTAGACATGAGGGCTTTCTTT. Its translation is CASRLDMRAFF.

The chain joins TRBV10-2 to TRBJ2-5; perhaps TRBD2 as D (6 bases). The germline V gene encodes CDR1 WSHSY and CDR2 SAAADI. The CDR3 runs 15 residues. V was cut by 4 bases and J by 4 bases, with 16 bases left in between. For the CDR3, the DNA is TGCGCCAGCAGTGTTTCATGGCGGGGCGGAGAGACCCAGTACTTC. Amino acid sequence: CASSVSWRGGETQYF.

V usage is TRBV19 and J usage is TRBJ2-7; D perhaps matches TRBD2 (5 bases). V was pared by 5 bases and J by 8 bases, with 16 bases between. The CDR3 runs 13 residues. Germline values: CDR1 LNHDA, CDR2 SQIVND (reference sequence). CDR3 sequence reads: CASSRIPGGQQYF. The CDR3 region has the DNA TGTGCCAGTAGTCGGATCCCGGGCGGGCAGCAGTACTTC.

The chain has TRBV5-1 and TRBJ2-5; 8 nucleotides line up with TRBD2. Unmatched junction bases numbered 4, after V lost 1 base and J lost 2 bases. Germline CDR1 is SGHRS and CDR2 is YFSETQ. This CDR3 spans 15 amino acids. CDR3 loop: CASSLRTSRQETQYF. The CDR3 coding sequence is TGCGCCAGCAGCTTGAGGACTAGCAGACAAGAGACCCAGTACTTC.

V is TRBV7-2 and J is TRBJ1-2; a possible D gene is TRBD1 (5 bases). This CDR3 is built from 15 residues. Germline CDR1 SGHTA, CDR2 FQGNSA. V lost 5 bases to trimming and J lost 7 bases, with 20 bases between them. CDR3 bases: TGTGCCAGCAGCCTAGACTCCAGGGTGAAGGCTGGCTACACCTTC. Translation: CASSLDSRVKAGYTF.

This clone was recorded a few times. The gene calls are TRBV7-2 and TRBJ2-5; perhaps TRBD1 as D (6 bases). CDR1 is SGHTA, CDR2 FQGNSA, per germline. The V end was cut by 1 base, the J end by 2 bases, with 11 bases between. This CDR3 has 15 residues. The CDR3 DNA reads as TGTGCCAGCAGCTTAGAGGGTAGGGGGCAAGAGACCCAGTACTTC. It translates to CASSLEGRGQETQYF.

The rearrangement links TRBV11-2 to TRBJ1-1; 7 nucleotides match TRBD1. From germline, CDR1 is SGHAT and CDR2 FQNNGV. The V gene end was trimmed by 3 bases and the J gene end by 1 base; junction bases not matched to a gene: 8. This CDR3 has 16 residues. CDR3 sequence: CASSLDNQGGNTEAFF. The CDR3 region has the DNA TGTGCCAGCAGCTTGGATAATCAGGGGGGGAACACTGAAGCTTTCTTT.

V usage is TRBV25-1 and J usage is TRBJ2-5; D possibly corresponds to TRBD2 (6 bases). There are 16 residues in the CDR3. Germline values: CDR1 MGHDK, CDR2 SYGVNS. V was clipped by 1 base and J by 5 bases, with 17 bases between them. The CDR3 sequence: CASSELGRELRETQYF. The DNA of the CDR3 is TGTGCCAGCAGTGAATTAGGTCGGGAGCTGAGGGAGACCCAGTACTTC.

This clone was observed a single time. The DNA for the CDR3 is TGTGCCAGCAGTAAACAAAGGGGGTCCACAGATACGCAGTATTTT. It specifies CASSKQRGSTDTQYF. V gene TRBV5-6 combines with J gene TRBJ2-3; tentative D call: TRBD1 (6 bases). V shed 5 bases and J shed 2 bases, with 15 bases lying between them. In germline, CDR1 is SGHDT, CDR2 YYEEEE. The CDR3 runs 15 residues.

The CDR3 region has the DNA TGTGCCAGCAGCGTAGGAGGACTAGCGGGAGGTCGAGGAACCGGGGAGCTGTTTTTT. Translated, it gives CASSVGGLAGGRGTGELFF. V usage is TRBV9 and J usage is TRBJ2-2, with TRBD2 matching 14 bases. The trim removed 0 bases at V and 5 bases at J, leaving 9 bases unmatched. There are 19 residues in the CDR3. Per germline, CDR1 SGDLS and CDR2 YYNGEE.